The 31 T cell receptor beta chains below come from one sample, sequenced in a study of tumor-infiltrating lymphocytes in primary liver carcinoma. Germline DNA was extracted alongside blood RNA, which was obtained from unsorted whole blood. With a constant-region primer, TCR beta cDNA was made from approximately 510 ng of total RNA. Generation of the TCR beta libraries relied on three nested multiplex PCR rounds using slightly modified ARM-PCR. TRBV1-TRBV30 forward and Cbeta reverse primers drove the first two roughly 10-cycle rounds. Via MiXCR, TCRdb re-called the multiplex PCR reads, giving one row per CDR3 protein. The table includes 310,000 or so distinct CDR3 sequences, less than 70% detected once. Material: peripheral blood. The receptors shown here come from a man in his forties with primary liver carcinoma and hepatitis B virus infection.

This chain joins TRBV11-2 and TRBJ2-1; D might be TRBD2 (5 bases). Germline V lookup: CDR1 SGHAT, CDR2 FQNNGV. The V end lost 9 bases, the J end lost 4 bases, and 22 bases lay between the germline ends. The CDR3 sequence is 16 residues long. DNA for the CDR3: TGTGCCAGTAGCCTAGGGTCGGCGAGAGGGTACAATGAGCAGTTCTTC. As protein: CASSLGSARGYNEQFF.

As concerns this clonotype: This could be a read error, since a much larger clone is one nucleotide away. The chain joins TRBV6-2 or TRBV6-3 to TRBJ2-1; D not resolved. Germline CDR1 and CDR2: MNHEY and SVGEGT. This CDR3 is 16 amino acids long. With 3 bases removed from V and 7 bases from J, the gap between germline ends came to 19 bases. DNA for the CDR3: TGTGCCAGCAGTTATTCCATGGTTGAAGGGATTAATGAGCAGTTCTTC. This codes for CASSYSMVEGINEQFF.

On this clonotype: One junction end does not reproduce the germline sequence, and a read error may be involved. This sequence joins TRBV11-2 and TRBJ2-2; tentatively, D is TRBD1 or TRBD2 (5 bases each). Per the germline V gene, CDR1 is SGHAT and CDR2 is FQNNGV. This CDR3 has 15 amino acids. CDR3 sequence (DNA): TGTGCCAGCAGCCGAAGCCAGGGCTACATCGGGGAACTGTTTTTT. Amino acids: CASSRSQGYIGELFF.

The chain has TRBV5-6 and TRBJ2-3; a weak D match, TRBD1 (7 bases). This CDR3 has 15 amino acids. V lost 4 bases, J lost 8 bases, and 20 bases lay in between. The germline gives CDR1 SGHDT, CDR2 YYEEEE. The CDR3 region has the DNA TGTGCCAGCAGCGACTGGACAGGACTGGGGGGTACGCAGTATTTT. Translating it yields CASSDWTGLGGTQYF.

This clonotype was detected ten times or more. This chain links TRBV4-3 with TRBJ1-1; weak D call: TRBD1 (5 bases). CDR3 length equals 14 residues. Trimming cost V 2 bases and J 7 bases, with 14 bases left between them. Germline-derived CDR1 and CDR2 are LGHNA and YSLEER. The CDR3 loop is CASSQTNGALEAFF. The CDR3, as DNA: TGCGCCAGCAGCCAAACTAATGGGGCCCTTGAAGCTTTCTTT.

The chain is built from TRBV11-2 and TRBJ2-7; TRBD2 aligns across 7 bases. Losses at the gene ends were 9 bases for V and 2 bases for J; bases not matched to a gene: 10. Looked up from germline, CDR1 is SGHAT and CDR2 is FQNNGV. This CDR3 comprises 14 residues. Here the CDR3 DNA reads TGTGCCAGTAGCACCGGGACTACCCCCTACGAGCAGTACTTC. It codes for CASSTGTTPYEQYF. Full variable domain (rest looked up from reference TRBV11-2 and TRBJ2-7): EAGVAQSPRYKIIEKRQSVAFWCNPISGHATLYWYQQILGQGPKLLIQFQNNGVVDDSQLPKDRFSAERLKGVDSTLKIQPAKLEDSAVYLCASSTGTTPYEQYFGPGTRLTVT.

Points on this clonotype: A much larger clone differs by one base, so this may be a read error. V gene TRBV4-3 combines with J gene TRBJ1-1; D not certain. This CDR3 is built from 13 residues. The V gene's germline CDR1 is LGHNA and CDR2 YSLEER. The CDR3 coding sequence is TGCGCCAGCGGCCAAGATCTAGGCGGTGAAGCTTTCTTT. This translates into CASGQDLGGEAFF.

In its sample, this clonotype was seen many times. The J gene is TRBJ2-1, the V gene TRBV11-2; 7 nucleotides agree with TRBD1. The length of the CDR3 is 14 residues. Germline CDR1 and CDR2: SGHAT and FQNNGV. The trim removed 4 bases at V and 5 bases at J, leaving 5 bases unmatched. CDR3 residues: CASSSRQGDNEQFF. The CDR3 DNA is TGTGCCAGCAGCTCGAGACAGGGAGACAATGAGCAGTTCTTC.

Notes on this clonotype: The CDR3 does not close with the conserved phenylalanine or tryptophan, likely indicating a read error. DNA for the CDR3: TGTGCCAGCAGCCGGCCGGCGGGAAGCACCGGGGAGCTGTTTTCT. Protein: CASSRPAGSTGELFS. The chain carries TRBV5-4 and TRBJ2-2; tentative D call: TRBD2 (6 bases). The CDR3 loop spans 15 amino acids. V was clipped by 4 bases and J by 4 bases, with 14 bases between them. CDR1 SGHNT and CDR2 YYREEE come from the germline V gene (reference sequence).

The rearrangement joins TRBV6-5 to TRBJ2-1; a possible D gene is TRBD2 (5 bases). CDR1 and CDR2 from the germline V gene are MNHEY and SVGAGI. The CDR3 length is 17 residues. V dropped 0 bases and J dropped 0 bases, with 12 bases sitting between them. The CDR3 loop reads CASSYSLSGSSYNEQFF. In nucleotides, the CDR3 is TGTGCCAGCAGTTACTCGCTTAGTGGGAGCTCCTACAATGAGCAGTTCTTC.

This clonotype was observed a handful of times. Just one base apart from a much larger clone, this may be a read error. The chain employs TRBV29-1 and TRBJ2-7; 8 bases fit TRBD2. The CDR3 has 11 amino acids. The V gene end was trimmed by 8 bases and the J gene end by 3 bases; junction bases not matched to a gene: 3. In germline, CDR1 is SQVTM, CDR2 ANQGSEA. This CDR3 reads CSTGTSYEQYF. In nucleotides, the CDR3 is TGCAGCACTGGGACTAGCTACGAGCAGTACTTC.

In the case of this clonotype: One base away lies a much larger clone, so this may be a sequencing read error. V is TRBV6-1 and J is TRBJ2-4; TRBD1 is a possible D gene (6 bases). This CDR3 has 16 amino acids. Germline V gene data show CDR1 as MNHNS and CDR2 as SASEGT. V gave up 5 bases and J gave up 0 bases, with 14 bases separating them. In nucleotides, the CDR3 is TGTGCCAGCAGTCGACACAGGGACCTAGCCAAAAACATTCAGTACTTC. Translated: CASSRHRDLAKNIQYF.

The sample holds one count of this clonotype. The final CDR3 position lacks the conserved phenylalanine or tryptophan, pointing to a likely read error. No DNA is shown, since the ends of the CDR3 on it are uncertain; the CDR3 is the one TCRdb lists. The genes are TRBV14 and TRBJ2-4; whether TRBD2, the table's D call, matches the DNA was not checked. Germline lookup yields CDR1 SGHDN and CDR2 FVKESK. The CDR3 is 15 residues long, ends included. The CDR3 sequence is CASSAGYGSKNIEYL.

Regarding this clonotype: A read error may produce the germline difference seen at one junction end. V usage is TRBV11-2 and J usage is TRBJ2-1; TRBD2 might be the D (5 bases). Germline CDR1 SGHAT, CDR2 FQNNGV. The CDR3 contains 13 residues. In nucleotides, the CDR3 is TGTGGCAGCGGCTTAGGTGGGCATGGAGGGCAGTTCTTC. It codes for CGSGLGGHGGQFF.

V and J are TRBV5-4 and TRBJ2-3; D is perhaps TRBD2 (5 bases). This CDR3 has 14 amino acids. Germline V gene data show CDR1 as SGHNT and CDR2 as YYREEE (reference sequence). Trimming pared 3 bases from V and 5 bases from J, leaving 13 bases between. CDR3: CASSSIGVKDTQYF. The CDR3 nucleotides read TGTGCCAGCAGCTCCATCGGGGTCAAAGATACGCAGTATTTT.

About this clonotype itself: One base away lies a much larger clone, so this may be a sequencing read error. The chain joins TRBV6-2 or TRBV6-3 to TRBJ2-3; 7 bases line up with TRBD2. The V and J ends lost 6 bases and 2 bases, in that order; junction bases with no gene match: 11. In germline, CDR1 is MNHEY, CDR2 SVGEGT. This CDR3 has 16 amino acids. The CDR3 is CASSNSSTSATDTQYF. CDR3 DNA: TGTGCCAGCAGCAACTCCAGCACTAGCGCCACAGATACGCAGTATTTT.

This clonotype appeared once. At one of its ends the junction is not consistent with the germline gene, which may arise from a read error. J is TRBJ2-7 and V is TRBV14; 9 positions match TRBD1. Germline CDR1 reads SGHDN; CDR2 reads FVKESK. The CDR3 totals 15 residues. The CDR3 coding sequence is TGTGCCAGCAGGCGCTGGGACAGGGCCGCCTACGAGCAATACTTC. It specifies CASRRWDRAAYEQYF.

As to this clonotype: Relative to the germline gene, one junction end is altered; a read error may explain this. This chain links TRBV11-2 with TRBJ2-5, with D maybe TRBD2 (5 bases). This CDR3 is built from 13 residues. Germline V gene sequence: CDR1 SGHAT, CDR2 FQNNGV. This CDR3 is CTSSRGRSETQYF. The DNA for the CDR3 is TGTACCAGCAGCCGGGGTAGAAGTGAGACCCAGTACTTC.

As to this clonotype: This could be a read error, since a much larger clone is one nucleotide away. This rearrangement joins TRBV6-2 or TRBV6-3 to TRBJ1-1; D might be TRBD1 (6 bases). Germline CDR1 and CDR2: MNHEY and SVGEGT. The CDR3 contains 13 residues. Trimming left V 5 bases short and J 0 bases short, with 7 bases between. The CDR3 reads CASSGQLNTEAFF. The CDR3 DNA reads as TGTGCCAGCAGTGGACAGTTGAACACTGAAGCTTTCTTT.

A remark on this clonotype: One end of the junction is discordant with germline, which a read error may explain. The chain employs TRBV11-2 and TRBJ2-1; a weak D match, TRBD2 (6 bases). The germline V gene encodes CDR1 SGHAT and CDR2 FQNNGV. This CDR3 is built from 15 residues. CDR3 sequence (DNA): TGTGCCAGCAGCTTAGACGGGAGCCAGTACAATGGGCAGTTCTTC. As protein: CASSLDGSQYNGQFF. Variable domain in full (rest from reference TRBV11-2 and TRBJ2-1): EAGVAQSPRYKIIEKRQSVAFWCNPISGHATLYWYQQILGQGPKLLIQFQNNGVVDDSQLPKDRFSAERLKGVDSTLKIQPAKLEDSAVYLCASSLDGSQYNGQFFGPGTRLTVL.

This clonotype was detected ten times or more. The V and J genes are TRBV29-1 and TRBJ2-1; TRBD2 agrees at 13 bases. V gave up 5 bases and J gave up 8 bases; unmatched junction bases: 6. The CDR3 contains 14 residues. CDR1 and CDR2 from the germline V gene are SQVTM and ANQGSEA. CDR3 DNA: TGCAGCGTTCGTGTGACTAGCGGGGGGCATGAGCAGTTCTTC. Its translation is CSVRVTSGGHEQFF.

A remark on this clonotype: A much larger clone sits a single nucleotide away, making a read error possible. The J gene is TRBJ2-3, the V gene TRBV10-1; D uncertain. Germline lookup yields CDR1 WNHNN and CDR2 SYGVQD (reference sequence). The CDR3 spans 14 residues. Between the trimmed V and J ends, which lost 0 bases and 6 bases, there was a span of 10 bases. The CDR3 bases are TGCGCCAGCAGTGAGTCAGTGGAAGTGGATACGCAGTATTTT. Translation: CASSESVEVDTQYF.

Of note for this clonotype: A much larger clonotype is one base distant, so this may be a read error. This chain links TRBV6-2 or TRBV6-3 with TRBJ2-1; 13 positions match TRBD2. The V gene end was trimmed by 7 bases and the J gene end by 7 bases; junction bases not matched to a gene: 4. The V gene's germline CDR1 is MNHEY and CDR2 SVGEGT. This CDR3 is built from 14 residues. The CDR3 sequence is CASMGLAGLNEQFF. CDR3 coding DNA: TGTGCCAGCATGGGACTAGCGGGGTTGAATGAGCAGTTCTTC.

The chain recombines TRBV6-2 or TRBV6-3 with TRBJ1-1, with 7 nucleotides matching TRBD1. Germline trimming cut 6 bases from V and 0 bases from J; bases unmatched to any gene: 4. CDR3 size: 14 residues. The germline V gene encodes CDR1 MNHEY and CDR2 SVGEGT. The CDR3 region has the DNA TGTGCCAGCAGAACGGGACAGATGAACACTGAAGCTTTCTTT. Its protein product is CASRTGQMNTEAFF.

The rearrangement links TRBV30 to TRBJ2-2; D perhaps matches TRBD2 (5 bases). Trimming pared 8 bases from V and 5 bases from J, leaving 9 bases between. Germline V CDR1 and CDR2: GTSNPN, SVGIG (reference sequence). The CDR3 sequence is 11 residues long. The CDR3 region is CARGITGELFF. The CDR3 bases are TGTGCCCGGGGAATAACCGGGGAGCTGTTTTTT.

This clonotype was found many times. The chain links TRBV12-3 or TRBV12-4 to TRBJ2-5; D ambiguous. The CDR3 contains 11 residues. The germline V and J ends were trimmed by 9 bases and 4 bases, with 9 bases remaining between them. CDR3: CARSDGETQYF. For the CDR3, the DNA is TGTGCCAGATCGGACGGAGAGACCCAGTACTTC.

This clonotype was detected many times. This chain connects TRBV29-1 to TRBJ2-3; no clear D gene. CDR1 is SQVTM and CDR2 is ANQGSEA in the germline V gene. V shed 3 bases and J shed 6 bases, with 10 bases lying between them. The CDR3 covers 12 residues. The CDR3 loop reads CSVEGLTDTQYF. The CDR3 coding sequence is TGCAGCGTTGAGGGCCTAACGGATACGCAGTATTTT.

V and J are TRBV12-3 or TRBV12-4 and TRBJ1-1; D gene uncertain. Trimming took off 6 bases at V and 5 bases at J, with 13 bases between the two ends. This CDR3 has 13 residues. CDR3 coding DNA: TGTGCCAGCAGCGTCCCCCTGGGGACTGAAGCTTTCTTT. Amino acid sequence: CASSVPLGTEAFF.

In this sample, this clonotype turned up many times. This chain connects TRBV4-1 to TRBJ2-3; D is possibly TRBD1 (6 bases). Germline lookup yields CDR1 MGHRA and CDR2 YSYEKL. The CDR3 covers 15 residues. With 5 bases removed from V and 3 bases from J, the gap between germline ends came to 15 bases. The CDR3 reads CASSGRDTETDTQYF. DNA for the CDR3: TGCGCCAGCAGCGGCCGGGACACAGAAACAGATACGCAGTATTTT.

J is TRBJ1-2 and V is TRBV4-1; D is ambiguous. The CDR3 is 15 residues long. Germline CDR1 MGHRA, CDR2 YSYEKL. CDR3 region: CSSSQDGRLSYGYTF. CDR3 sequence (DNA): TGCAGCAGTAGCCAAGATGGCAGGCTTTCATATGGCTACACCTTC.

As concerns this clonotype: The CDR3 does not end in the conserved phenylalanine or tryptophan, so this is likely a read error. V usage is TRBV12-3 or TRBV12-4 and J usage is TRBJ2-1; no reliable D call. Deletions cut 3 bases from V and 5 bases from J, with 11 bases between. The CDR3 loop spans 14 amino acids. This CDR3 reads CASSFGVGDNEQFL. The DNA for the CDR3 is TGTGCCAGCAGTTTTGGAGTCGGCGACAATGAGCAGTTCCTC.